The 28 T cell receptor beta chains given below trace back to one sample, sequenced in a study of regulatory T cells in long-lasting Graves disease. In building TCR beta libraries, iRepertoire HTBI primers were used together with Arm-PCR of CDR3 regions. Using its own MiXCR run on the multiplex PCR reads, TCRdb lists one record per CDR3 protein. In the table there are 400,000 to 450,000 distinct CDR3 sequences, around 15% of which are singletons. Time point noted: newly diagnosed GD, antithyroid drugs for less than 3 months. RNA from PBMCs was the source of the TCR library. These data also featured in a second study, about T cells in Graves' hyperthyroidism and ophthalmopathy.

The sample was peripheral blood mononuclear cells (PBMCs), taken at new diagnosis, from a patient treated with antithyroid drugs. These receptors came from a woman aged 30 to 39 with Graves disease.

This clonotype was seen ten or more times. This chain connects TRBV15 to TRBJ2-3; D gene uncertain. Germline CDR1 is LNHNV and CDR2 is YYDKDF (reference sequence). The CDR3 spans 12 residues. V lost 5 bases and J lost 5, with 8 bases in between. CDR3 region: CATSSTGDTQYF. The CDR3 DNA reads TGTGCCACCAGCTCAACCGGAGATACGCAGTATTTT.

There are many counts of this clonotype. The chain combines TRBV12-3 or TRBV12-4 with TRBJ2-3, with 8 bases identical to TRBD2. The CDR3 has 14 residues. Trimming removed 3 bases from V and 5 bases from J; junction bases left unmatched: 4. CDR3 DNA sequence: TGTGCCAGCAGTTTGCACGGGAGGGAAGATACGCAGTATTTT. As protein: CASSLHGREDTQYF.

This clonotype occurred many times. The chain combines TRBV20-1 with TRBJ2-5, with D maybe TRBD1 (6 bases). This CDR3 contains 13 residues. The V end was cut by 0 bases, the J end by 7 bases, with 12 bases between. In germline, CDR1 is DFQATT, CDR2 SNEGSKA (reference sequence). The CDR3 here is CSARDKTGRTQYF. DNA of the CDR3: TGCAGTGCTAGAGATAAAACAGGGAGGACCCAGTACTTC.

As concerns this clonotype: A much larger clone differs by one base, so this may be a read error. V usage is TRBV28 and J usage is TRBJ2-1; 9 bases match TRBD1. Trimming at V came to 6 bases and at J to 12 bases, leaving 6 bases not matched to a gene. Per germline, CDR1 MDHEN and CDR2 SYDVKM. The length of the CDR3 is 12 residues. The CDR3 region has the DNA TGTGCCAGCAGCCGGGACAGGGACGGGCAGTTCTTC. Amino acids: CASSRDRDGQFF.

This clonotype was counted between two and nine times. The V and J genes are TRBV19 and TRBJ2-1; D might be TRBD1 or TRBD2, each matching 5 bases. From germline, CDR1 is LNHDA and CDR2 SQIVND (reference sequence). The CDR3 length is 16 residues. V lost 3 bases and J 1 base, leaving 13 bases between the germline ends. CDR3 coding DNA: TGTGCCAGTAGTATTCTGACGTGGGGGTCCTACAATGAGCAGTTCTTC. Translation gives CASSILTWGSYNEQFF.

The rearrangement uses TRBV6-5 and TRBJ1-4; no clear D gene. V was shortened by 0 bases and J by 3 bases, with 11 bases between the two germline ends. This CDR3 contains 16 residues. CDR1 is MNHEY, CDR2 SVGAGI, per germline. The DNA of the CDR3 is TGTGCCAGCAGTTACTCGGTCATGCGATCTAATGAAAAACTGTTTTTT. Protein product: CASSYSVMRSNEKLFF.

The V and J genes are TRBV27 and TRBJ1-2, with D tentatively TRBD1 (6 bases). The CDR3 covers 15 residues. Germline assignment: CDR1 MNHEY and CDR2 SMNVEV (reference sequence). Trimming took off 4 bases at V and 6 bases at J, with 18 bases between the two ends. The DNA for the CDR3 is TGTGCCAGCAGTTGGGGGGCAGGCCTTGCTAATGGCTACACCTTC. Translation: CASSWGAGLANGYTF.

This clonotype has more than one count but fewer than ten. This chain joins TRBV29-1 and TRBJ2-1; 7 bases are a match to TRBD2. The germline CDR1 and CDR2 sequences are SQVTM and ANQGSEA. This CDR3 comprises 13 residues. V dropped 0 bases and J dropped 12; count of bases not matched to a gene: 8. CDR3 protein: CSVEDRREQGQFF. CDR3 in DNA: TGCAGCGTTGAAGATAGGCGGGAGCAGGGGCAGTTCTTC.

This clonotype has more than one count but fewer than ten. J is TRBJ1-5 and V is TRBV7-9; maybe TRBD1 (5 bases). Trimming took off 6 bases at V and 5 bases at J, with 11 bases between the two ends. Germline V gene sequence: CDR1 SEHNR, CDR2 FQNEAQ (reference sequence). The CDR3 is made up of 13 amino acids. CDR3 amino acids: CASSPGTYQPQHF. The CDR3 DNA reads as TGTGCCAGCAGTCCAGGGACCTATCAGCCCCAGCATTTT. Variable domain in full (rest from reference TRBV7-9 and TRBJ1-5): DTGVSQNPRHKITKRGQNVTFRCDPISEHNRLYWYRQTLGQGPEFLTYFQNEAQLEKSRLLSDRFSAERPKGSFSTLEIQRTEQGDSAMYLCASSPGTYQPQHFGDGTRLSIL.

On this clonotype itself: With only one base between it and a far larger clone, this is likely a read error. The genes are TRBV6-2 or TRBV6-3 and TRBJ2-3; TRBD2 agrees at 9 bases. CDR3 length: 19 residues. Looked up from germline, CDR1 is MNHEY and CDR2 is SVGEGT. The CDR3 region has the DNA TGTGCCAGCAGTGAACTCCGCGCTAGCGGGGCTGGGACCACAGATACGCGGTATTTT. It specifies CASSELRASGAGTTDTRYF.

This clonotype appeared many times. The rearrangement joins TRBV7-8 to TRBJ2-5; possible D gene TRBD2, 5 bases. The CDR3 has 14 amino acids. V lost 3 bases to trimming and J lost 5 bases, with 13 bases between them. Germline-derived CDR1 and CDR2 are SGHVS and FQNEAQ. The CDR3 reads CASSLSPSGETQYF. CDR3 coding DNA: TGTGCCAGCAGCTTGTCGCCTTCGGGGGAGACCCAGTACTTC.

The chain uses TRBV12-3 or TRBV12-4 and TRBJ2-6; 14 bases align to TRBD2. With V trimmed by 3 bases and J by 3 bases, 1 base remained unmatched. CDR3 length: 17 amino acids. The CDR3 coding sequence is TGTGCCAGCAGTTTGACTAGCGGGAGGGTTGGGGCCAACGTCCTGACTTTC. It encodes CASSLTSGRVGANVLTF.

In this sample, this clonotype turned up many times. CDR3 residues: CASSPTLGDTQYF. The CDR3 bases are TGTGCCAGCAGCCCAACCCTCGGAGATACGCAGTATTTT. The chain is built from TRBV3-1 and TRBJ2-3, with D uncertain. The CDR3 length is 13 residues. Germline CDR1 LGHDT, CDR2 YNNKEL (reference sequence). V was shortened by 4 bases and J by 5 bases, with 10 bases between the two germline ends.

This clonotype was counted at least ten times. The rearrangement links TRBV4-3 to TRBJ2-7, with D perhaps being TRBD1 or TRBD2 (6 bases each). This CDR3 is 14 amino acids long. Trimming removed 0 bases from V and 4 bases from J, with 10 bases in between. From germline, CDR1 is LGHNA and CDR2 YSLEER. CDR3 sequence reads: CASSQDGGSYEQYF. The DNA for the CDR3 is TGCGCCAGCAGCCAAGACGGGGGCTCTTACGAGCAGTACTTC.

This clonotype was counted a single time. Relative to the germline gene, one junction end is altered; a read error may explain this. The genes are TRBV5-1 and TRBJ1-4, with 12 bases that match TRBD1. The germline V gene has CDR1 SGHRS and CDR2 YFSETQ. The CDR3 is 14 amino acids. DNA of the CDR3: TGCGCCAGCAGCGGGACAGGGGGCAGTGAAAAACCGTTTTTT. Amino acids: CASSGTGGSEKPFF.

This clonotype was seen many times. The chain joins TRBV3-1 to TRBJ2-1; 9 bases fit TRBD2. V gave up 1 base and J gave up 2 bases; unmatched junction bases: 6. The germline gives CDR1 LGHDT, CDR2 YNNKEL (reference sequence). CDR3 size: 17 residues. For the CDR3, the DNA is TGTGCCAGCAGCCAAGGCGGTAGCGGGAGACCCTACAATGAGCAGTTCTTC. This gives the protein CASSQGGSGRPYNEQFF.

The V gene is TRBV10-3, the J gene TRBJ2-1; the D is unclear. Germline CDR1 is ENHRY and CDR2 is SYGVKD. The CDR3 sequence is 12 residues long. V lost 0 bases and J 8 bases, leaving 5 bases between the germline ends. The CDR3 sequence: CAISESVDEQFF. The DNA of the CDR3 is TGTGCCATCAGTGAGTCTGTAGATGAGCAGTTCTTC.

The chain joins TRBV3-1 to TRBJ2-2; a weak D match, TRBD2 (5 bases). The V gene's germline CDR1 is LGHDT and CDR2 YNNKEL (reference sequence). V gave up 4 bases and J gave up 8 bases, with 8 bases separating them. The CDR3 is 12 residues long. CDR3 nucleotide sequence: TGTGCCAGCAGCCGAGGGAAAGGGGAGCTGTTTTTT. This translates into CASSRGKGELFF.

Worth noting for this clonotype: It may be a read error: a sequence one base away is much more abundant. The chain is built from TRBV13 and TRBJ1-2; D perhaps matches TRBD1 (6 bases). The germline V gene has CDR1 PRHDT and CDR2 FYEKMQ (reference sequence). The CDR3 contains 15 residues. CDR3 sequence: CASSLGRGSNYVYTF. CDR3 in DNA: TGTGCCAGCAGCTTAGGCAGGGGATCTAACTATGTCTACACCTTC.

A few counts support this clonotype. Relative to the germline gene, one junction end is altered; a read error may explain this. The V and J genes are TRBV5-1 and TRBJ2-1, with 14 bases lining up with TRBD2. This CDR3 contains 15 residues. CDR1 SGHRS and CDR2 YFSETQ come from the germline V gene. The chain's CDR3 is CASSGLAGGPNEQFF. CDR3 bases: TGTGCCAGCAGCGGACTAGCGGGAGGTCCCAATGAGCAGTTCTTC. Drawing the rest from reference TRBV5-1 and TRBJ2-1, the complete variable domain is KAGVTQTPRYLIKTRGQQVTLSCSPISGHRSVSWYQQTPGQGLQFLFEYFSETQRNKGNFPGRFSGRQFSNSRSEMNVSTLELGDSALYLCASSGLAGGPNEQFFGPGTRLTVL.

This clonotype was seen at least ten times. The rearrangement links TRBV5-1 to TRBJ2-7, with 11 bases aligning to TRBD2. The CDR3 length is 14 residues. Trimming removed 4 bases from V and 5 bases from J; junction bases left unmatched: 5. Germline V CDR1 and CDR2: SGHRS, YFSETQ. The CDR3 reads CASSRTSGQNEQYF. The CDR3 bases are TGCGCCAGCAGCCGGACTAGCGGGCAGAACGAGCAGTACTTC.

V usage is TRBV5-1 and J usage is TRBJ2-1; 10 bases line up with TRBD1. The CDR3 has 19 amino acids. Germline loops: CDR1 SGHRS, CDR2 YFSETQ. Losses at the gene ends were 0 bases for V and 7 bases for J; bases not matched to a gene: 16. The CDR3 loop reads CASSLGGVFRDRGVNEQFF. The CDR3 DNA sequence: TGCGCCAGCAGCTTGGGAGGGGTATTCCGGGACAGGGGAGTGAATGAGCAGTTCTTC.

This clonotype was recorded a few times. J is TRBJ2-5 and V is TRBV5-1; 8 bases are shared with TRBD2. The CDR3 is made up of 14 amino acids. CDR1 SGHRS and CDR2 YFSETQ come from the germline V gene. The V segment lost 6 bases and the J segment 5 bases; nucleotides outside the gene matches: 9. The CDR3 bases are TGCGCCAGCAAATCTGGACTAGCAGTGGAGACCCAGTACTTC. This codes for CASKSGLAVETQYF. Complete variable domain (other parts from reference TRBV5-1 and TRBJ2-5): KAGVTQTPRYLIKTRGQQVTLSCSPISGHRSVSWYQQTPGQGLQFLFEYFSETQRNKGNFPGRFSGRQFSNSRSEMNVSTLELGDSALYLCASKSGLAVETQYFGPGTRLLVL.

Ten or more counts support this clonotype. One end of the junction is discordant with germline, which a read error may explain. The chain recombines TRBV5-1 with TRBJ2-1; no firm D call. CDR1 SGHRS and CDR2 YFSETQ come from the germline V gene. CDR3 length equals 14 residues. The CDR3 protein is CASSRESSYNEQFF. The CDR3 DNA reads TGTGCCAGCAGCCGAGAGAGCTCCTACAATGAGCAGTTCTTC.

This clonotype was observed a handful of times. CDR3 DNA: TGTGCCAGCGTTTCGGCGGATGAGCAGTTCTTC. This gives the protein CASVSADEQFF. This chain joins TRBV27 and TRBJ2-1; D is uncertain. V was shortened by 8 bases and J by 8 bases, with 10 bases between the two germline ends. The CDR3 is 11 residues long. Germline V gene data show CDR1 as MNHEY and CDR2 as SMNVEV (reference sequence).

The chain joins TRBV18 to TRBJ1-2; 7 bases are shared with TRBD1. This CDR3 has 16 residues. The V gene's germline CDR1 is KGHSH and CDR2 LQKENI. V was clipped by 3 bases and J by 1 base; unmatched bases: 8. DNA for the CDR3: TGTGCCAGCTCACCCCAAGGGGGCCGGGGTAACTATGGCTACACCTTC. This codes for CASSPQGGRGNYGYTF.

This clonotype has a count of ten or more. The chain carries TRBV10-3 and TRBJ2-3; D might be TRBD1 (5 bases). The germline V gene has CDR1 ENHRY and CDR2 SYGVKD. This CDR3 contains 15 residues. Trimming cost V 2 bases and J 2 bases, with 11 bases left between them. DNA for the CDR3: TGTGCCATCAGTGAGGAGACAGCGTACACAGATACGCAGTATTTT. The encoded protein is CAISEETAYTDTQYF.

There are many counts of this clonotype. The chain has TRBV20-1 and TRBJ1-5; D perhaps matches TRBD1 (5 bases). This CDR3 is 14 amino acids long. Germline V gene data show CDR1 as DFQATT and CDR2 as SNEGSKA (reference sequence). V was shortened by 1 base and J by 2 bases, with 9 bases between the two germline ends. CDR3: CSARVGGGNQPQHF. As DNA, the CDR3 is TGCAGTGCTAGAGTCGGGGGGGGCAATCAGCCCCAGCATTTT.